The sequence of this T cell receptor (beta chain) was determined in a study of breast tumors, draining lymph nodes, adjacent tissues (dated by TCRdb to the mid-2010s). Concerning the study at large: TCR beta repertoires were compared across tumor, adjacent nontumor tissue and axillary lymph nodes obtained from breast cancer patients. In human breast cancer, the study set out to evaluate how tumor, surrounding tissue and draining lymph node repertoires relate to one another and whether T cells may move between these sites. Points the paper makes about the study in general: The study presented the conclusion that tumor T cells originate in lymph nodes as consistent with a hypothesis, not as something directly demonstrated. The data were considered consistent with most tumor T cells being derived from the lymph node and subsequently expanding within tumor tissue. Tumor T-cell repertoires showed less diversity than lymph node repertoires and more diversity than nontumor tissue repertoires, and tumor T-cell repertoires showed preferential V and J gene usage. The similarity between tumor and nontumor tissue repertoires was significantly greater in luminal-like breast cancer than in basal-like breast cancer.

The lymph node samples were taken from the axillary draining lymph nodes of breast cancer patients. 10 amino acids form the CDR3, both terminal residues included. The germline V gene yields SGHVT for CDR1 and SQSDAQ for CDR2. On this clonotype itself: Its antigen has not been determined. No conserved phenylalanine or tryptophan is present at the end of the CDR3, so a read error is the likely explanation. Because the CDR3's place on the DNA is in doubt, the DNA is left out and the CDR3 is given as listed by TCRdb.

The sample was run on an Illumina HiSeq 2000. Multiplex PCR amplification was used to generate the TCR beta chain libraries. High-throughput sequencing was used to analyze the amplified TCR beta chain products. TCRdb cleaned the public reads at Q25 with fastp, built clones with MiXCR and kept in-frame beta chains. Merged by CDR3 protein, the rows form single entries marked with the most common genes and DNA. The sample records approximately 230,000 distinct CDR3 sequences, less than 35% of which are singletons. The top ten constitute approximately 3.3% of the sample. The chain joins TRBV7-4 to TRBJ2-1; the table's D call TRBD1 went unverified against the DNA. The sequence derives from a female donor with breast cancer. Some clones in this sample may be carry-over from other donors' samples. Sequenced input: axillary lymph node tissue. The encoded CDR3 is CASIKPGVGK.